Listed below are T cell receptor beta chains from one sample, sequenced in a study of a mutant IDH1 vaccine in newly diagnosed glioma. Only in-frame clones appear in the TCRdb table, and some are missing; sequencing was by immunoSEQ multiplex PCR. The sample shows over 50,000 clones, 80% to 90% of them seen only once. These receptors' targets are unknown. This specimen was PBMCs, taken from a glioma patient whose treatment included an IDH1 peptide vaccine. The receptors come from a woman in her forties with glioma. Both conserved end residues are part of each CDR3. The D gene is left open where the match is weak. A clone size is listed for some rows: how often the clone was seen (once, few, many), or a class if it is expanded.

TGTGCCAGCAGCCGGGACAGACACACTGAAGCTTTCTTT,CASSRDRHTEAFF,-,TRBJ1-1,TRBD1,TRBV7-2
TGTGCCAGCAGCGGGCTCCCAGATACGCAGTATTTT,CASSGLPDTQYF,-,TRBJ2-3,-,TRBV7-2
TGTGCCTGGAGTGAGTCAGATACGCAGTATTTT,CAWSESDTQYF,-,TRBJ2-3,-,TRBV30
TGTGCCAGCAGAGTTCACAGTATCTCTGAAGCTTTCTTT,CASRVHSISEAFF,-,TRBJ1-1,-,TRBV6-1
TGTGCCAGCAGTCCCCGGGACAGGCCCTATGGCTACACCTTC,CASSPRDRPYGYTF,-,TRBJ1-2,TRBD1,TRBV25-1
TGTGCCTGGAGCCCTGCCTACGAGCAGTACTTC,CAWSPAYEQYF,-,TRBJ2-7,-,TRBV30
TGCGCCAGCAGCTTGGGGGGGACCACGACCGGGGAGCTGTTTTTT,CASSLGGTTTGELFF,-,TRBJ2-2,-,TRBV5-1
TGTGCCAGCTCACCAGTTAGCGGGGAAGAGACCCAGTACTTC,CASSPVSGEETQYF,-,TRBJ2-5,TRBD2,TRBV18
TGTGCCAGCAGCTTACGGCGAAACCGGGACTACACAGATACGCAGTATTTT,CASSLRRNRDYTDTQYF,-,TRBJ2-3,TRBD2,TRBV7-8
TGTGCCAGCTCCCTCGGGACAGGGGTTGATCAGCCCCAGCATTTT,CASSLGTGVDQPQHF,-,TRBJ1-5,TRBD1,TRBV18
TGTGCCAGCAGCGTAAAACAGGGGGCAGGTGGCTACACCTTC,CASSVKQGAGGYTF,once,TRBJ1-2,TRBD1,TRBV7-8
TGTGCCAGCAGCTTAACTACAGGGGTCTCTGGAAACACCATATATTTT,CASSLTTGVSGNTIYF,-,TRBJ1-3,TRBD1,TRBV7-2
TGTGCGACCTCTAGCGGGAGAGGATTCTACAATGAGCAGTTCTTC,CATSSGRGFYNEQFF,-,TRBJ2-1,TRBD2,TRBV7-2
TGTGCCAGCAGTTCCCCGGATCGGGCTGCCTATGGCTACACCTTC,CASSSPDRAAYGYTF,-,TRBJ1-2,-,TRBV25-1
TGCGCCAGCAGCCAAGATCGCCCCGGGACTTCGTTCGCGAACGAGCAGTACTTC,CASSQDRPGTSFANEQYF,-,TRBJ2-7,-,TRBV4-3
TGTGCCAGCAGCCACGGGGACAATCAGCCCCAGCATTTT,CASSHGDNQPQHF,-,TRBJ1-5,-,TRBV6-6
TGTGCCATCAGTGAGTCTGGGGGTCCCGGGGAGCTGTTTTTT,CAISESGGPGELFF,-,TRBJ2-2,-,TRBV10-3
TGTGCCTGGAGTGATAGTGGGTATGAAGCTTTCTTT,CAWSDSGYEAFF,-,TRBJ1-1,-,TRBV30
TGTGCCAGCAGCGCCCGGGAGAGCGGGAGCTCCGAGCAGTACTTC,CASSARESGSSEQYF,-,TRBJ2-7,TRBD2,TRBV7-6
TGTGCCAGCAGAACTAGCGGGGGAACCTACGAGCAGTACTTC,CASRTSGGTYEQYF,-,TRBJ2-7,TRBD2,TRBV6-6
TGTGCCAGCAGGGGACTAGCGGACGAACCCTACGAGCAGTACTTC,CASRGLADEPYEQYF,-,TRBJ2-7,TRBD2,TRBV6-6
TGTGCCTGGAGTGGGGCAGCGCCTTGGGGGGAAGCTTTCTTT,CAWSGAAPWGEAFF,-,TRBJ1-1,-,TRBV30
TGTGCCAGTAGTGACCGGGGCGGGAACGAGCAGTACTTC,CASSDRGGNEQYF,-,TRBJ2-7,-,TRBV19
TGCAGCGTTGCCTTGGACGAGCAGTACTTC,CSVALDEQYF,-,TRBJ2-7,-,TRBV29-1
TGCGCCAGCAGCTTGGATGGTGACCAGAACGGGGAGCTGTTTTTT,CASSLDGDQNGELFF,-,TRBJ2-2,-,TRBV5-1
TGTGCCAGCAGTCATACAGGGGGCAATCAGCCCCAGCATTTT,CASSHTGGNQPQHF,-,TRBJ1-5,TRBD1,TRBV6-6
TGCGCCAGCAGCCTAGGGGGATCAGCGCCCCAGCATTTT,CASSLGGSAPQHF,once,TRBJ1-5,-,TRBV4-1
TGCGCCAGCAGCTTGAGAACAGGCGGGAGCGAGCAGTACTTC,CASSLRTGGSEQYF,-,TRBJ2-7,TRBD2,TRBV5-1
TGCGCCAGCAGGAGCGGGCCCTCCTACGAGCAGTACTTC,CASRSGPSYEQYF,-,TRBJ2-7,-,TRBV5-1
TGTGCCAGCAGCTTGAACCTAGGGAGCCCCAATGAGCAGTTCTTC,CASSLNLGSPNEQFF,once,TRBJ2-1,-,TRBV5-4
TGCGCCAGCAGCCTTCTGTTGGAGACAACCACTGAAGCTTTCTTT,CASSLLLETTTEAFF,-,TRBJ1-1,-,TRBV4-1
TGTGCCAGCAGCCCAAGACAGGGTAACCTGAACACTGAAGCTTTCTTT,CASSPRQGNLNTEAFF,-,TRBJ1-1,TRBD1,TRBV7-2
TGTGCCATAGGTGCTAGGGGGGGCCGAGACTATGGCTACACCTTC,CAIGARGGRDYGYTF,-,TRBJ1-2,-,TRBV10-3
TGTGCCAGTACCTACAGCGGGAACTATGGCTACACCTTC,CASTYSGNYGYTF,once,TRBJ1-2,-,TRBV19
TGTGCCAGCAGTTTTGGGGGGGCCTGGGGCTACACCTTC,CASSFGGAWGYTF,-,TRBJ1-2,-,TRBV28
TGTGCCAGCAGCTTGGAGGGAACAACAGGGACTGAAGCTTTCTTT,CASSLEGTTGTEAFF,once,TRBJ1-1,-,TRBV5-8
TGTGCCTGGACCCGGACCCCAGGGGCTGGCACAGATACGCAGTATTTT,CAWTRTPGAGTDTQYF,once,TRBJ2-3,-,TRBV30
TGTGCCAGCTCACCAGACCTCCTGGAGACCCAGTACTTC,CASSPDLLETQYF,-,TRBJ2-5,-,TRBV18
TGCAGCGTTGCTCTAGGATCCCTGAACACCGGGGAGCTGTTTTTT,CSVALGSLNTGELFF,-,TRBJ2-2,-,TRBV29-1
TGTGCCAGCAGTTACTCGGGGGGGACTGAAGCTTTCTTT,CASSYSGGTEAFF,-,TRBJ1-1,-,TRBV6-5
TGTGCCAGCAGCCAGTTGTCCGTTCCTTACGAGCAGTACTTC,CASSQLSVPYEQYF,-,TRBJ2-7,-,TRBV4-2
TGTGCCAGCAGTGAATCAGGGGGCTACCAGCATTTT,CASSESGGYQHF,-,TRBJ1-5,TRBD1,TRBV2
TGTGCCAGCAGCTCCGAGGGGACCGGGGCCGGGGAGCTGTTTTTT,CASSSEGTGAGELFF,once,TRBJ2-2,-,TRBV11-3
TGTGCCAGCAACCAGAGGTCCGGGGAGCTGTTTTTT,CASNQRSGELFF,-,TRBJ2-2,-,TRBV6-5
TGTGCCAGCCAAGCTGCGGCTAATGAAAAACTGTTTTTT,CASQAAANEKLFF,once,TRBJ1-4,-,TRBV19
TGCAGCGTTCCGATTATAGGCGGAGAAGTCTCCTACGAGCAGTACTTC,CSVPIIGGEVSYEQYF,-,TRBJ2-7,-,TRBV29-1
TGTGCCAGCAGCCAGGACAGGGGGCTTATGAGAGCTTTCTTT,CASSQDRGLMRAFF,-,TRBJ1-1,TRBD1,TRBV7-8
TGTGCCAGCAGTAAAAACCTAGCGGGAGGGCAAGAGACCCAGTACTTC,CASSKNLAGGQETQYF,-,TRBJ2-5,TRBD2,TRBV27
TGTGCCAGCAGTTTTAACGCACACACGATCTACGAGCAGTACTTC,CASSFNAHTIYEQYF,-,TRBJ2-7,-,TRBV28
TGCGCCAGCAGCCAAGGGGGTCCCGAGCAGTACTTC,CASSQGGPEQYF,-,TRBJ2-7,-,TRBV4-1
TGTGCCAGCAGCCCCTGGGCGGGAGCCTACAATGAGCAGTTCTTC,CASSPWAGAYNEQFF,-,TRBJ2-1,TRBD2,TRBV7-8
TGTGCCAGCAGCTCCCGTTCAATTGGTGGGGCAAGCAATCAGCCCCAGCATTTT,CASSSRSIGGASNQPQHF,-,TRBJ1-5,-,TRBV7-8
TGCAGTGCTCGTCCGCGGGAGCAGTACTTC,CSARPREQYF,-,TRBJ2-7,-,TRBV20-1
TGTGCCTGGAGCCCCGGGGGGGCAGGTCCAGATACGCAGTATTTT,CAWSPGGAGPDTQYF,-,TRBJ2-3,TRBD2,TRBV30
TGTGCTAGTGGTTCCTCGGGCCCCCAAAGGATCCTCGAGCAGTACTTC,CASGSSGPQRILEQYF,-,TRBJ2-7,-,TRBV12-5
TGTGCCAGCAGCGTAGTGGCAGGGACTGGAAACACCATATATTTT,CASSVVAGTGNTIYF,-,TRBJ1-3,-,TRBV9
TGTGCCAGCAGTTACGGGTTGGGGGGGGCCGGGGAGCTGTTTTTT,CASSYGLGGAGELFF,-,TRBJ2-2,TRBD2,TRBV6-5
TGTGCCAGCAGCTTGATGGACAGGTTGAACGGGGAGCTGTTTTTT,CASSLMDRLNGELFF,-,TRBJ2-2,TRBD1,TRBV5-6
TGTGCCAGCAGTGAACCCCAGAAGACCCAGTACTTC,CASSEPQKTQYF,-,TRBJ2-5,-,TRBV6-1